This T cell receptor (beta chain) was observed in a study of T cell repertoires in cytomegalovirus infection. Study details: The public TCR beta signatures pointed to both CMV infection and matching HLA type.

As for this clonotype: What it binds is not known.

TCRdb reanalysed the reads using MiXCR and keeps one entry per CDR3 protein. Among about 180,000 distinct CDR3 sequences listed, 17% were seen once. Study-wide results and limits: Carriage of CMV together with the relevant HLA was identifiable through cumulative public TCR beta family frequency.

Per germline, CDR1 MGHDK and CDR2 SYGVNS. The CDR3 totals 13 residues. Trimming removed 8 bases at V and 7 bases at J, with 18 bases between. The chain joins TRBV25-1 to TRBJ2-7, with D maybe TRBD2 (7 bases). The TCR sequence derives from a human donor in good health (CMV status not recorded). Some clones in this sample may be carry-over from other donors' samples. Sample: CD8+ T cells from PBMCs. The CDR3 coding sequence is TGTGCCAGCGGAGCCGGGGGGCTGGATGAGCAGTACTTC. This encodes CASGAGGLDEQYF.